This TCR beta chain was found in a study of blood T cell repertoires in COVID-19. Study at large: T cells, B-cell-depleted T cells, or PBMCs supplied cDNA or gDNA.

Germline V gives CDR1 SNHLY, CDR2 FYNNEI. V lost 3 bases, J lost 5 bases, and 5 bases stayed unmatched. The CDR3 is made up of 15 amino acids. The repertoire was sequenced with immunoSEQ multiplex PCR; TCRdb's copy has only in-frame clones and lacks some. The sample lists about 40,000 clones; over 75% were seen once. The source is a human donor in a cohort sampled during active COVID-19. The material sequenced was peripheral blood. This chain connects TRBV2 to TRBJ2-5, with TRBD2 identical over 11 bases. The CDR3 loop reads CASSDPSSGRETQYF. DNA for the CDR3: TGTGCCAGCAGTGACCCCTCTAGCGGGAGGGAGACCCAGTACTTC.